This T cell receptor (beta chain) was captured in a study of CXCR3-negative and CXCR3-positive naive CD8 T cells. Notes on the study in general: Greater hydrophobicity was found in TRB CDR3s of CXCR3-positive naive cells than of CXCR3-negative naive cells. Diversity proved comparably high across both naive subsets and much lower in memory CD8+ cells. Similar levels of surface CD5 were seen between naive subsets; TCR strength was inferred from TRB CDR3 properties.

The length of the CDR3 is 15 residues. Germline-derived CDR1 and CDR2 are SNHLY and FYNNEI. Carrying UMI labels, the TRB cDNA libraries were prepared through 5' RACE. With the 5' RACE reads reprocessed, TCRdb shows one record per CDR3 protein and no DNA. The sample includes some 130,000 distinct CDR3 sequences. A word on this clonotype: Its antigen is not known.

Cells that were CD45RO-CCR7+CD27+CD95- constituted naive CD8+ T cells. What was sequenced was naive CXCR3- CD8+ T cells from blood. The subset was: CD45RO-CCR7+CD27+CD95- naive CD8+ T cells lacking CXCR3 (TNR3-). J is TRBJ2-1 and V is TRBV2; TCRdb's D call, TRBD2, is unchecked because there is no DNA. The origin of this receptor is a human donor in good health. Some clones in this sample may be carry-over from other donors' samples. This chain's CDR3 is CASSEAPAGMDEQFF.